The T cell receptor beta chain under discussion was sequenced for a study of shared clonotypes between healthy human individuals. CDR1 SGHDN and CDR2 FVKESK come from the germline V gene. The CDR3 loop spans 15 amino acids. V shed 4 bases and J shed 3 bases, with 16 bases lying between them. Among the donors, all were Caucasian adults who lived in Nashville, Tennessee. Sequenced by immunoSEQ multiplex PCR; TCRdb stores in-frame clones only, minus some. Of around 2.5 million clones listed, 93% were seen once; the top ten hold 0.35% to 0.45%. The chain carries TRBV14 and TRBJ2-7; no clear D gene. Source material: naive CD4+ T cells from PBMCs. Stated subset: CD45RA+ positively selected. The receptor's source is a young man in good health. Some clones in this sample may be carry-over from other donors' samples. DNA for the CDR3: TGTGCCAGCAGCCTCTCAACCGGGCCCCTCTACGAGCAGTACTTC. It encodes CASSLSTGPLYEQYF. Variable domain in full (rest from reference TRBV14 and TRBJ2-7): EAGVTQFPSHSVIEKGQTVTLRCDPISGHDNLYWYRRVMGKEIKFLLHFVKESKQDESGMPNNRFLAERTGGTYSTLKVQPAELEDSGVYFCASSLSTGPLYEQYFGPGTRLTVT.